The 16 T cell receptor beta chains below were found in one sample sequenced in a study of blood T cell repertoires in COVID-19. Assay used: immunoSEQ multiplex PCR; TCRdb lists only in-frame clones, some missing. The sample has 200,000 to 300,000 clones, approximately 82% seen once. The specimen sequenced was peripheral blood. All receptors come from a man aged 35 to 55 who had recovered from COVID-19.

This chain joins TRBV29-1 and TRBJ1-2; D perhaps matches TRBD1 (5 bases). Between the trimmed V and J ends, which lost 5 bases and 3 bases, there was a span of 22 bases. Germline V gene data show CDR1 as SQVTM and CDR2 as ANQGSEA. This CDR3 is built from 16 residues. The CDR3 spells CSVINPPGREDYGYTF. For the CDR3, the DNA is TGCAGCGTTATTAACCCCCCCGGCAGGGAGGACTATGGCTACACCTTC.

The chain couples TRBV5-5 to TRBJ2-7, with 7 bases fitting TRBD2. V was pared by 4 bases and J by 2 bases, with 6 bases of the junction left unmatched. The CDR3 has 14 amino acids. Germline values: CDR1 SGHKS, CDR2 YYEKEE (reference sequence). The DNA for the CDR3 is TGTGCCAGCAGCGGCGCCGGGACTACCTACGAGCAGTACTTC. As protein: CASSGAGTTYEQYF. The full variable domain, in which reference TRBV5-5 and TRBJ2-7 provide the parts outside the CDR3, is DAGVTQSPTHLIKTRGQQVTLRCSPISGHKSVSWYQQVLGQGPQFIFQYYEKEERGRGNFPDRFSARQFPNYSSELNVNALLLGDSALYLCASSGAGTTYEQYFGPGTRLTVT.

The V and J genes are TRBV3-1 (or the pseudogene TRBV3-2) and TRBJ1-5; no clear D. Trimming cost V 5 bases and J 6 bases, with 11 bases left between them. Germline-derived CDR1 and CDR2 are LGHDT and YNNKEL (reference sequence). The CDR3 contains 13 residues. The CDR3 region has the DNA TGTGCCAGCAGCTCGGGAGTCGGTCAGCCCCAGCATTTT. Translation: CASSSGVGQPQHF.

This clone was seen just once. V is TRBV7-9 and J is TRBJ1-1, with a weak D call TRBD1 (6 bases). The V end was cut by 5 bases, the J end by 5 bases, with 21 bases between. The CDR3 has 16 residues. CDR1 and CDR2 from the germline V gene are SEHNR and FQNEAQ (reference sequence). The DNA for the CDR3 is TGTGCCAGCAGCCCGGCTTTCGGCAGGGGAAGGACTGAAGCTTTCTTT. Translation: CASSPAFGRGRTEAFF.

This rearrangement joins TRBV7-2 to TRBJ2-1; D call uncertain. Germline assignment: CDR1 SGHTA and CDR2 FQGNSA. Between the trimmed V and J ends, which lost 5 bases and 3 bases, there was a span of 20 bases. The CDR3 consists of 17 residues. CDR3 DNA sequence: TGTGCCAGCAGCCCGAATGGTGCGCCGAGCCGCTACAATGAGCAGTTCTTC. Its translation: CASSPNGAPSRYNEQFF.

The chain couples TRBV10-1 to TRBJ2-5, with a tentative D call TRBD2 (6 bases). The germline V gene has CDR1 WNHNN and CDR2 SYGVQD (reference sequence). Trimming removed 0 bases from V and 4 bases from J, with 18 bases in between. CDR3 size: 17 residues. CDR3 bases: TGCGCCAGCAGTGAGTCGATTGTCGGGAGTTCTGGAGAGACCCAGTACTTC. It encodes CASSESIVGSSGETQYF.

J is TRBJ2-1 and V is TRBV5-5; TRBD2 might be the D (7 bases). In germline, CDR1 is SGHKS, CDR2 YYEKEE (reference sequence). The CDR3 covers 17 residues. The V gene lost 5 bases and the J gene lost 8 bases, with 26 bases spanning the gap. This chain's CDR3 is CASSRRGAPTEQDEQFF. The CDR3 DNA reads TGTGCCAGCAGTCGCCGGGGGGCTCCTACGGAGCAGGATGAGCAGTTCTTC. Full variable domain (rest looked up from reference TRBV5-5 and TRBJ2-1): DAGVTQSPTHLIKTRGQQVTLRCSPISGHKSVSWYQQVLGQGPQFIFQYYEKEERGRGNFPDRFSARQFPNYSSELNVNALLLGDSALYLCASSRRGAPTEQDEQFFGPGTRLTVL.

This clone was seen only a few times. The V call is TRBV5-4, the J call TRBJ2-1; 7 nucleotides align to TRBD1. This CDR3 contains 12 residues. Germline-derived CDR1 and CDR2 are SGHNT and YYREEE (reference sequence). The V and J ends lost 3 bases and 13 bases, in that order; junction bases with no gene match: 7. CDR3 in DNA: TGTGCCAGCAGCTACCGGGACAGCTTCCAGTTCTTC. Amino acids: CASSYRDSFQFF.

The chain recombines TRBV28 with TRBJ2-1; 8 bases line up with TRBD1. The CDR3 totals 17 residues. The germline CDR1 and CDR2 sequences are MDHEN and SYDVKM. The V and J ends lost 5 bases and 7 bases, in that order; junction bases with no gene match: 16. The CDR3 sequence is CASSLYRTGKGENEQFF. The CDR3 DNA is TGTGCCAGCAGTCTTTACCGGACAGGGAAGGGGGAAAATGAGCAGTTCTTC.

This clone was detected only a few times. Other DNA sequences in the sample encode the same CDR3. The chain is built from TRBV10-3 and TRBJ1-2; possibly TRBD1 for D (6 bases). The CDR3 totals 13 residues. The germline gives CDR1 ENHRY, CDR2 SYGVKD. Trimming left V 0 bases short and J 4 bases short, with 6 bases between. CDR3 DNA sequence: TGTGCCATCAGTGAGTCGACAGGCTATGGCTACACCTTC. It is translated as CAISESTGYGYTF.

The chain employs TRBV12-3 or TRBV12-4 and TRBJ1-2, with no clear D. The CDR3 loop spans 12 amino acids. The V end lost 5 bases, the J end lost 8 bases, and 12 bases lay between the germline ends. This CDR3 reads CASSPREGGYTF. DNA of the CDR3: TGTGCCAGCAGTCCGCGGGAGGGCGGCTACACCTTC.

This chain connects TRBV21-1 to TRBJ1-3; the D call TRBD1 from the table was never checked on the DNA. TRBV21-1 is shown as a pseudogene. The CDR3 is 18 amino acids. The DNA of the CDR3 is TGTGCCAGCAGCAAAGGCGGACCGAGGGGGCGAACTGGAAACACCATATATTTT. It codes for CASSKGGPRGRTGNTIYF.

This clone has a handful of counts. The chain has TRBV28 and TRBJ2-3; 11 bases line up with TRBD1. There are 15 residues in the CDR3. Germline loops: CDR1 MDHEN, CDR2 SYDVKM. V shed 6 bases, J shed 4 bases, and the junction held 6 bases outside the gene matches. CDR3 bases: TGTGCCAGCAGACCTCCGGGACAGGGGGCAGATACGCAGTATTTT. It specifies CASRPPGQGADTQYF.

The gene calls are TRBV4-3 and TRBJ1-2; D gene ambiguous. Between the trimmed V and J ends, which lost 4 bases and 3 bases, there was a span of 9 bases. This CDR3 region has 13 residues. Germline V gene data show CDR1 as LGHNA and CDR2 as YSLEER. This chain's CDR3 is CASSLGVDYGYTF. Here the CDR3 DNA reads TGCGCCAGCAGCCTCGGGGTTGACTATGGCTACACCTTC.

The CDR3 coding sequence is TGTGCCAGTAGTATAGGGGGCGTGTATGAAAAACTGTTTTTT. Its translation: CASSIGGVYEKLFF. The rearrangement joins TRBV19 to TRBJ1-4, with D perhaps TRBD1 (5 bases). The CDR3 totals 14 residues. Germline loops: CDR1 LNHDA, CDR2 SQIVND (reference sequence). The V and J ends lost 1 base and 6 bases respectively, with 9 bases between them.

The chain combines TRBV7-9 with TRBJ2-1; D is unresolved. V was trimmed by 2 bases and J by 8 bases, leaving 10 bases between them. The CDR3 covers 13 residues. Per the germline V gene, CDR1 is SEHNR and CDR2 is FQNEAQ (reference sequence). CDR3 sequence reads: CASSLKVLDEQFF. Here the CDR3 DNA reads TGTGCCAGCAGCTTAAAAGTCCTAGATGAGCAGTTCTTC.